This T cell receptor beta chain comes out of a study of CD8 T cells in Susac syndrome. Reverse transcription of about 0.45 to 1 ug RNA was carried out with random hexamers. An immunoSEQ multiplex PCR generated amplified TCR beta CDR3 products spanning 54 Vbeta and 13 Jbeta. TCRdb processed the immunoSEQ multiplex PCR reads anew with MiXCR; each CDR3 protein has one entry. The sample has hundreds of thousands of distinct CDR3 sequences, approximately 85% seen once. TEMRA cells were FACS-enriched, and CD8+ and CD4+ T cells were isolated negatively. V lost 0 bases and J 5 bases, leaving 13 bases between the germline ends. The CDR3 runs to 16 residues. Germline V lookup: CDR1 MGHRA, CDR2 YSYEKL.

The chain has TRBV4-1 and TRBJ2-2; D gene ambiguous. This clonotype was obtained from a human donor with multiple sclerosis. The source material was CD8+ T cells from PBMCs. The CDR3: CASSQEREGKTGELFF. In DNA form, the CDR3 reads TGCGCCAGCAGCCAAGAAAGGGAAGGGAAAACCGGGGAGCTGTTTTTT.